These 6 T cell receptor beta chains originate from one sample sequenced in a study of blood T cells in healthy people across ages. Combining a sample-barcoded 5' primer with a J-beta primer mix, a second PCR ran for roughly 7 to 12 cycles. TCRdb re-analysed the 5' RACE reads in MiXCR, keeping a single row per CDR3 protein. The table shows about 700,000 distinct CDR3 sequences, with about 32% occurring only once. Specimen: blood. The receptor source for this set is a woman older than 75 in good health.

The chain uses TRBV5-1 and TRBJ1-1; D gene ambiguous. V was clipped by 4 bases and J by 0 bases, with 10 bases between them. The CDR3 is 14 residues long. Germline-derived CDR1 and CDR2 are SGHRS and YFSETQ. CDR3 protein: CASSRSAVNTEAFF. CDR3 nucleotides: TGCGCCAGCAGCCGATCGGCAGTGAACACTGAAGCTTTCTTT.

The J gene is TRBJ1-1, the V gene TRBV6-1, with D perhaps TRBD1 (6 bases). The CDR3 is 13 amino acids. The V end lost 6 bases, the J end lost 6 bases, and 14 bases lay between the germline ends. Per germline, CDR1 MNHNS and CDR2 SASEGT. The CDR3 spells CASSPIQGPEAFF. DNA of the CDR3: TGTGCCAGCAGCCCCATACAGGGACCTGAAGCTTTCTTT.

As concerns this clonotype: Possible read error: a much larger clone is one base away. The chain employs TRBV5-1 and TRBJ2-5; 8 bases are a match to TRBD1. V shed 4 bases, J shed 13 bases, and the junction held 21 bases outside the gene matches. CDR3 length equals 16 residues. CDR1 SGHRS and CDR2 YFSETQ come from the germline V gene. The DNA of the CDR3 is TGCGCCAGCAGCGCGGGGCGGTCGCAGGGGGCGCAGAATCGGTACTTC. Protein product: CASSAGRSQGAQNRYF. The whole variable domain, remainder taken from reference TRBV5-1 and TRBJ2-5, is KAGVTQTPRYLIKTRGQQVTLSCSPISGHRSVSWYQQTPGQGLQFLFEYFSETQRNKGNFPGRFSGRQFSNSRSEMNVSTLELGDSALYLCASSAGRSQGAQNRYFGPGTRLLVL.

This clonotype was picked up many times. The chain has TRBV7-2 and TRBJ2-1; 12 bases line up with TRBD2. This CDR3 has 19 residues. Germline values: CDR1 SGHTA, CDR2 FQGNSA. Losses at the gene ends were 0 bases for V and 8 bases for J; bases not matched to a gene: 14. The CDR3 here is CASSLAKLAGGPLGHEQFF. In DNA form, the CDR3 reads TGTGCCAGCAGCTTAGCGAAGCTAGCGGGGGGGCCTCTGGGTCATGAGCAGTTCTTC.

There are many counts of this clonotype. The CDR3 reads CASRVGARRGDTQYF. CDR3 DNA: TGTGCCAGCAGGGTGGGAGCCCGCCGCGGGGATACGCAGTATTTT. The rearrangement joins TRBV12-3 or TRBV12-4 to TRBJ2-3; possible D gene TRBD2, 5 bases. The CDR3 is made up of 15 amino acids. The germline V and J ends were trimmed by 6 bases and 6 bases, with 19 bases remaining between them.

In its sample, this clonotype was seen many times. CDR3 bases: TGTGCCAGCAGTCAACTAGCGGGGATAGCGCCAGATACGCAGTATTTT. Protein product: CASSQLAGIAPDTQYF. This chain uses TRBV2 with TRBJ2-3; 10 nucleotides line up with TRBD2. With V trimmed by 5 bases and J by 4 bases, 9 bases remained unmatched. The germline CDR1 and CDR2 sequences are SNHLY and FYNNEI. There are 16 residues in the CDR3.